This T cell receptor beta chain derives from a study of neurological immune-mediated disorders (dated by TCRdb to between 2017 and 2020). For the study in its entirety: Peripheral blood TCR-beta repertoires from HTLV-I-associated myelopathy (HAM/TSP) patients, multiple sclerosis patients and healthy controls were compared by UMI-based sequencing. Of the 68 subjects in the cohort, around 15 were HAM/TSP patients, approximately 35 were multiple sclerosis patients, and some 20 were healthy controls. The roughly 100 TCR-beta libraries included longitudinal samples, technical triplicates and paired sorted CD4+ and CD8+ T-cell subsets alongside PBMC samples. General conclusions and limits of the study: Across subjects, expanded clones never shared an identical CDR3 amino acid sequence, which suggests that the TCR-beta repertoires in every group were private. TCR clonal expansion was highest in HAM/TSP patients and lowest in MS patients, with MS patients falling below even healthy controls.

Healthy controls were blood bank volunteers in Maryland, USA. For the unsorted PBMC libraries, 2 million PBMCs were stored in RNAlater at -80 degrees C until RNA extraction and were used to generate the libraries. Peripheral blood underwent Ficoll-Hypaque density gradient centrifugation to isolate PBMCs, which were then cryopreserved in liquid nitrogen. CDR1 LGHDT and CDR2 YNNKEL are derived from the germline V gene (reference sequence). From its cysteine to its phenylalanine, the CDR3 spans 14 amino acids. Kept here is only the CDR3 DNA, which spans 42 bases and is read in frame from base 1. Cut back by 2 bases and 5 bases, the V and J ends lie 9 bases apart. A note on this clonotype: No cognate antigen has been identified for it. No quality values exist for individual bases; no much larger clone is one base distant.

cDNA synthesis used template-switch 5'RACE with a primer carrying a 10-nucleotide random unique molecular identifier tagging each TCR transcript. Every sequencing run covered 15-18 subjects and yielded more than 180 million TCR-beta sequences. Total RNA was extracted with the RNeasy kit. TCR-beta VDJ regions were amplified with primers for the TCR constant region and the 5'RACE anchor, using the KAPA Real-time Library Amplification kit. A first PCR added sample indexes and Illumina adaptors, and a second PCR then raised library yield. After purification with Ampure beads, the TCR product of roughly 650 bp was size-selected on a 2% E-gel SizeSelection system. Library quality was checked on a Bioanalyzer, concentration was measured with Qubit, and libraries were quantified with the Kapa Library Quantification kit before pooling. An Illumina HiSeq 2500 sequenced the libraries paired-end 2 x 150 bp. To increase sequence diversity, about 25-30% phiX was spiked into each library pool. In the source study's methods: Quality-filtered reads were processed with the UMI-based MiGEC pipeline, which removed over 80% of raw TCR sequences during error correction. VDJ genes were aligned to IMGT germline references, and clonotypes were defined by unique CDR3 amino acid sequence plus V-J genes. Clonal expansion, Shannon diversity, and CDR3 relatedness (CalcPairwiseDistances, ClusterSamples) were evaluated with VDJtools, and phylogenetic trees were built with CLCbio workbench. A clone was classed as expanded if it had 8 or more unique UMIs, a cutoff based on coefficient-of-variation modelling across technical triplicates. TCRdb took the public reads, trimmed them with fastp at Q25, ran MiXCR for clone calling and kept in-frame beta chains. Every CDR3 protein is listed once, alongside the most common genes and DNA of its rows. What appears here as the V and J calls and clone size reflects TCRdb's work, not the paper's. In this sample the table shows roughly 80,000 distinct CDR3 sequences, 9.4% of which occur a single time. About 1.8% of the sample rests with the top ten.

This sequence was found in a man aged 45-60 years in good health. The chain links TRBV3-1 with TRBJ2-2, and the D gene may be TRBD1, 6 bases matching. The source material was PBMCs. In nucleotides, the sequence is TGTGCCAGCAGCCAAACAGGGAGTACCGGGGAGCTGTTTTTT. Translation gives CASSQTGSTGELFF.